Given below is one T cell receptor (beta chain) in context. Its antigen is unknown. This record belongs to a study of cytomegalovirus exposure and HLA in healthy donors. Study results and limitations: Published work reported that the classifier diagnosed cytomegalovirus status with high specificity and sensitivity.

V lost 4 bases, J lost 4 bases, and 8 bases lay in between. This CDR3 is 13 amino acids long. Germline CDR1 reads SGHDT; CDR2 reads YYEEEE. This table comes from immunoSEQ multiplex PCR, and its TCRdb copy is limited to in-frame clones, with some not included. The sample has about 160,000 clones, about 90% seen once. V is TRBV5-6 and J is TRBJ1-4; D uncertain. This sequence was found in a man in his late teens or twenties in good health and CMV-seropositive. The sequencing sample was made of PBMCs. The CDR3 DNA sequence: TGTGCCAGCAGCCGTCCCAGTAATGAAAAACTGTTTTTT. It codes for CASSRPSNEKLFF.